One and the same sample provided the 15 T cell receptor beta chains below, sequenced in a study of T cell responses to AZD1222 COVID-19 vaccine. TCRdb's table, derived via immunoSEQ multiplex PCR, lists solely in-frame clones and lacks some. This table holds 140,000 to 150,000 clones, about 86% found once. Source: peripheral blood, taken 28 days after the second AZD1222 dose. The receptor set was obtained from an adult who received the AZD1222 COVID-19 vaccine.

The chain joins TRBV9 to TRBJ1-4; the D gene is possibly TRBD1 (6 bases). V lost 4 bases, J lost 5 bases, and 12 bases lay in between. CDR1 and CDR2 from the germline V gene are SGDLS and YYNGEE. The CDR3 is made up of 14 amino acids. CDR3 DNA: TGTGCCAGCAGCCCTAGGACAGACAATGAAAAACTGTTTTTT. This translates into CASSPRTDNEKLFF. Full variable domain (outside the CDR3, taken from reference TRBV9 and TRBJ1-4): DSGVTQTPKHLITATGQRVTLRCSPRSGDLSVYWYQQSLDQGLQFLIQYYNGEERAKGNILERFSAQQFPDLHSELNLSSLELGDSALYFCASSPRTDNEKLFFGSGTQLSVL.

The CDR3: CASSTSARETQYF. In DNA form, the CDR3 reads TGTGCCAGCAGCACTAGCGCTAGAGAGACCCAGTACTTC. The chain recombines TRBV6-4 with TRBJ2-5; 7 nucleotides match TRBD2. The CDR3 spans 13 residues. From germline, CDR1 is MRHNA and CDR2 SNTAGT. After removal of 6 bases from V and 4 bases from J, the junction contained 5 bases not matched to a gene.

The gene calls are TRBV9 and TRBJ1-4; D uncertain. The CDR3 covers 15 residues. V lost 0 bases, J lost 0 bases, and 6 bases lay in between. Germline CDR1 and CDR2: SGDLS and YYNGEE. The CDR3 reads CASSVGVATNEKLFF. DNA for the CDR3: TGTGCCAGCAGCGTAGGCGTCGCAACTAATGAAAAACTGTTTTTT.

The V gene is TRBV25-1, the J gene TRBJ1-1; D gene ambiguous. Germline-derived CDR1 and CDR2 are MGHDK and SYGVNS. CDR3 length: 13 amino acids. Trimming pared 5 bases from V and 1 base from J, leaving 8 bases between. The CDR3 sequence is CASSQDPNTEAFF. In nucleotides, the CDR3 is TGTGCCAGCAGTCAGGACCCGAACACTGAAGCTTTCTTT.

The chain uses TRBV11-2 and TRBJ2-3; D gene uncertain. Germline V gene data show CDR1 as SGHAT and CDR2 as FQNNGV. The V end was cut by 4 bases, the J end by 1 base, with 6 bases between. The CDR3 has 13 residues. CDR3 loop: CASSYPRTDTQYF. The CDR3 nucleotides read TGTGCCAGCAGCTATCCCCGCACAGATACGCAGTATTTT.

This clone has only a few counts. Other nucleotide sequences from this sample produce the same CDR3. The DNA for the CDR3 is TGCGCCAGCAGCTTGCAGGGAGGGGATACGCAGTATTTT. Translated: CASSLQGGDTQYF. The chain uses TRBV5-1 and TRBJ2-3; 7 bases line up with TRBD2. Trimming cost V 1 base and J 6 bases; bases outside gene matches: 2. CDR1 SGHRS and CDR2 YFSETQ come from the germline V gene. This CDR3 spans 13 amino acids.

CDR3 protein: CASRGIGETEAFF. The DNA of the CDR3 is TGTGCCAGCAGGGGAATTGGGGAGACTGAAGCTTTCTTT. The chain uses TRBV28 and TRBJ1-1; D not certain. This CDR3 is 13 amino acids long. The V and J ends lost 6 bases and 5 bases respectively, with 13 bases between them. The germline V gene has CDR1 MDHEN and CDR2 SYDVKM.

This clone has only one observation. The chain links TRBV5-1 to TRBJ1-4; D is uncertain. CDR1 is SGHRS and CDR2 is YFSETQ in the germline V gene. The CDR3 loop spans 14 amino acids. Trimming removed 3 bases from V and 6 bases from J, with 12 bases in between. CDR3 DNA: TGCGCCAGCAGCTCGGCACCCGCTGATGAAAAACTGTTTTTT. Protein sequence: CASSSAPADEKLFF.

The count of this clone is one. CDR3 residues: CASSQTVIGGYTF. The DNA for the CDR3 is TGTGCCAGCAGCCAAACTGTGATCGGCGGCTACACCTTC. The rearrangement uses TRBV3-1 (or the pseudogene TRBV3-2) and TRBJ1-2; D is ambiguous. The CDR3 covers 13 residues. Germline V gene data show CDR1 as LGHDT and CDR2 as YNNKEL (reference sequence). The V end lost 2 bases, the J end lost 8 bases, and 12 bases lay between the germline ends.

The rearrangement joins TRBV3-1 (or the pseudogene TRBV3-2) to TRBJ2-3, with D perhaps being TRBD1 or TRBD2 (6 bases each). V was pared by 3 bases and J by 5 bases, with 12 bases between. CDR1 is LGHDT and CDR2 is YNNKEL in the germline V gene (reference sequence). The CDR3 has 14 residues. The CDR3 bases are TGTGCCAGCAGCCACCTACAGGGAGGAGATACGCAGTATTTT. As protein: CASSHLQGGDTQYF.

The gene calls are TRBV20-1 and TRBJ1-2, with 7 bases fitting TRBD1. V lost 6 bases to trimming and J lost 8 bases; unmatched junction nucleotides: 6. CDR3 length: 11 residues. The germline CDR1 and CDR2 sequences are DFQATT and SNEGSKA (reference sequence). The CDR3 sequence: CSATGVGGYTF. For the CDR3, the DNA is TGCAGTGCAACAGGGGTGGGCGGCTACACCTTC.

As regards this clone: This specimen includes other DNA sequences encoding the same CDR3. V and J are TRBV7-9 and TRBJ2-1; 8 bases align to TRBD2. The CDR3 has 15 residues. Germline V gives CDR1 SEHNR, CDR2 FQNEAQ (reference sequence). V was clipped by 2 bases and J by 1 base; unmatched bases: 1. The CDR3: CASSLSGSSYNEQFF. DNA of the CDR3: TGTGCCAGCAGCTTAAGCGGGAGTTCCTACAATGAGCAGTTCTTC.

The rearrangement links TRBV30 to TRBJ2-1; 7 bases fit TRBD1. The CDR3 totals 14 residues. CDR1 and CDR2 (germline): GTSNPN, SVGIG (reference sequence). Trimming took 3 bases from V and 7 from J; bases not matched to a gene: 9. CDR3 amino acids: CAWSPGTVKNEQFF. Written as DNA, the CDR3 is TGTGCCTGGAGCCCCGGGACAGTCAAGAATGAGCAGTTCTTC.

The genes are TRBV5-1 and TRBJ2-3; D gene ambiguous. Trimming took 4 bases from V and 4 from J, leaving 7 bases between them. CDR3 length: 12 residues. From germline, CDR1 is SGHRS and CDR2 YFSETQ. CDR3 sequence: CASSLVPDTQYF. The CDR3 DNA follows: TGCGCCAGCAGCCTAGTCCCAGATACGCAGTATTTT. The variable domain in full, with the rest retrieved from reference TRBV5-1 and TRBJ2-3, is KAGVTQTPRYLIKTRGQQVTLSCSPISGHRSVSWYQQTPGQGLQFLFEYFSETQRNKGNFPGRFSGRQFSNSRSEMNVSTLELGDSALYLCASSLVPDTQYFGPGTRLTVL.

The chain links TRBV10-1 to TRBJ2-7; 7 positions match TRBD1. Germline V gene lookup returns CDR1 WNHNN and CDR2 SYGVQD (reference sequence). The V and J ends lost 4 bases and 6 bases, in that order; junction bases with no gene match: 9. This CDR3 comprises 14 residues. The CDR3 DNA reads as TGCGCCAGCAGTGCGGGACAGCCACCTTCCGAGCAGTACTTC. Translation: CASSAGQPPSEQYF.